This T cell receptor beta chain was recovered during a study of blood T cells in healthy people across ages (dated by TCRdb to between 2014 and 2017). The study in broad terms: In model experiments, template switching captured about one uniquely barcoded TCR beta cDNA molecule for every two T cells. Age-related changes in TCR beta repertoire diversity were measured in the study by deep sequencing normalized with unique cDNA molecular identifiers. The donors were split into four age groups: young (average around 16 years), middle-aged (39), aged (approximately 60) and long-lived (approximately 89). To avoid experimental bias, donors of different ages were distributed randomly across sequencing lanes. The study analyzed two additional independent replicas of 1 million unique cDNA reads from the same blood draw for two donors, one aged 18 to 29 and one aged 80 or older.

About this clonotype: Its specific antigen is unknown. No clone much larger than this one lies a single base away; base qualities are absent.

Donors were about 36 systemically healthy Caucasian individuals from Russia aged roughly 6 to 90 years. Each donor gave ten milliliters of peripheral blood, collected into EDTA-treated Vacutainer tubes. PBMCs were isolated by Ficoll-Paque density-gradient centrifugation, with at least 7 million obtained per sample. Total RNA, at least 6 micrograms per sample, was extracted from PBMCs with Trizol reagent. Naive CD45RAhigh/CD27high T cell percentages were measured by flow cytometry on a PBMC aliquot from every donor. On the study overall, not on this receptor specifically: There was a strong correlation between observed TCR beta diversity and the percentage of naive T cells measured by flow cytometry. Compared with the aged group, the long-lived group had more naive CD4+ T cells, fewer expanded clones and increased TCR diversity, a pattern suggesting age selection. Since profiling was done on bulk unsorted PBMCs, naive and antigen-experienced compartments could not be conclusively compared. Estimates of total diversity based on one million sequenced T cells were considered lower bounds and underestimates. As age increased, observed TCR beta diversity per million T cells dropped in a roughly linear way, and a significant reduction was already evident by age about 40. The CMV infection status of donors was not known, potentially confounding age-related changes in expanded clonotypes.

V loses 4 bases, J loses 0 bases, and the germline ends lie 13 bases apart. There are 16 amino acids in the CDR3, from cysteine to phenylalanine inclusive. Only CDR3 DNA remains: 48 bases, in frame from the first base. CDR1 MDHEN and CDR2 SYDVKM were looked up in the germline V gene. Library creation used 5' RACE. For sequencing, an Illumina HiSeq 2500 was employed. A second roughly 7 to 11 cycle PCR used a sample-barcoded 5' primer and a J-beta primer mix. A template-switch 5' adaptor carrying 12 random nucleotides introduced a unique molecular identifier onto each TCR beta cDNA molecule. At least 2.5 million CDR3-containing paired-end reads were obtained from each sample. First-strand cDNA synthesis was performed from all RNA using the Mint cDNA synthesis kit, with priming by a TRBC-specific oligonucleotide. After uracil-DNA glycosylase treatment, a first 18-cycle PCR used universal primers M1SS and BC2_uni_R on all cDNA. For the original study's pipeline: Each sample was normalized by randomly selecting 1 million high-quality reads, each carrying a distinct molecular identifier. Reads sharing molecular identifiers were discarded rather than binned into consensus sequences. CDR3 identification, clonotype clustering and error correction used MiTCR with a Q25 quality threshold and the strictest error-elimination algorithm. A nonparametric unseen species model using Euler transformation provided a lower-bound estimate of total TCR beta diversity. TCRdb passed the public sequencing reads through fastp at Q25 and MiXCR, retaining productive beta sequences. Every entry covers one CDR3 protein and lists the most common genes and DNA from its rows. For this entry, the V and J calls and clone size follow TCRdb and not the study's own pipeline. The sample table records 800,000 to 900,000 distinct CDR3 sequences; 55% to 65% of these occur just once. Approximately 30% of the sample goes to the ten largest clones.

The receptor comes from a man aged 25 to 45 in good health. Recombination connected TRBV28 to TRBJ2-4; TRBD2 could be the D gene, as 6 bases match. Input material: blood. The CDR3 protein sequence reads: CASSWEAGLAKNIQYF. Here is the DNA: TGTGCCAGCAGTTGGGAGGCGGGGCTAGCCAAAAACATTCAGTACTTC.